This T cell receptor (beta chain) was captured by sequencing in a study of PD-L1 blockade in urothelial cancer. Study summary: Patients had received 0 to 3 prior chemotherapy regimens. Blood samples contained a median 141,255 T cells.

Noted time point: pretreatment peripheral blood. Patients had urothelial carcinoma that was locally advanced or metastatic. Per patient, between 1 and 8 samples were collected at pretreatment and on-treatment time points. Profiled with immunoSEQ multiplex PCR; TCRdb holds only in-frame clones, not every one. Found here are 85,000 to 95,000 clones, 90% of them singletons; the top ten hold about 1.7%. V lost 5 bases and J 2 bases, leaving 13 bases between the germline ends. Germline V gene sequence: CDR1 SNHLY, CDR2 FYNNEI. CDR3 length equals 15 residues. The source was PBMCs, collected around atezolizumab (anti-PD-L1) treatment. This sequence joins TRBV2 and TRBJ1-5; D not certain. This TCR was recovered from a man in his 60s with urothelial cancer. The CDR3 is CASSFQVSGNQPQHF. Written as DNA, the CDR3 is TGTGCCAGCAGTTTCCAGGTATCGGGCAATCAGCCCCAGCATTTT.